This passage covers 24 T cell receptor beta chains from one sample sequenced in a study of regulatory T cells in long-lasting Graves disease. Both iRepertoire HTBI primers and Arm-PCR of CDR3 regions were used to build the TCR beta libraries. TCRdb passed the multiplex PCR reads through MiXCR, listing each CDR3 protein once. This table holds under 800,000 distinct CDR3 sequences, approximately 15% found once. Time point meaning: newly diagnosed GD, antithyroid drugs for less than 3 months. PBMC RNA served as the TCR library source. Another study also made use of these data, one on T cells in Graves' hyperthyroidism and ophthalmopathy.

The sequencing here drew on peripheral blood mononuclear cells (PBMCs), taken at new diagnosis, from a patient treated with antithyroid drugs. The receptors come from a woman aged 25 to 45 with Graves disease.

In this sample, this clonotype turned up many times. CDR3 coding DNA: TGTGCCACATTAGATCGGGCCAAGGGCAATCAGCCCCAGCATTTT. Translation gives CATLDRAKGNQPQHF. This chain connects TRBV6-1 to TRBJ1-5; no definite D call. V shed 10 bases and J shed 2 bases, with 18 bases lying between them. Germline CDR1 and CDR2: MNHNS and SASEGT. The CDR3 covers 15 residues.

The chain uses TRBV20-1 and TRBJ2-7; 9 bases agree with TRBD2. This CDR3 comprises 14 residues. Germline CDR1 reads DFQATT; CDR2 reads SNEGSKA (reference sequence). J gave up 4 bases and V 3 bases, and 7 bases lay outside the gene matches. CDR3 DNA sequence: TGCAGTGCTAGGCCGAGGCTAGCGGGATACGAGCAGTACTTC. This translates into CSARPRLAGYEQYF.

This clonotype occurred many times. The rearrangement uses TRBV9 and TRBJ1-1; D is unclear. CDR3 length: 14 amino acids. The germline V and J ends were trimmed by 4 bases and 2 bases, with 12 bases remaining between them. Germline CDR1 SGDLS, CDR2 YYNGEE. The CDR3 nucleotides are TGTGCCAGCAGCTTAAGCTCGAGTAACACTGAAGCTTTCTTT. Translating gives CASSLSSSNTEAFF.

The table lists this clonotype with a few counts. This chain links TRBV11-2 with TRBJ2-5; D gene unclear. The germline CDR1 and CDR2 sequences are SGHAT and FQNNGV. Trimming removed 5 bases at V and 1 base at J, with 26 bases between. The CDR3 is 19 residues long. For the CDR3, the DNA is TGTGCCAGCAGCCCGAAAAGGTTCTCCTCAATTTCAACCCAAGAGACCCAGTACTTC. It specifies CASSPKRFSSISTQETQYF.

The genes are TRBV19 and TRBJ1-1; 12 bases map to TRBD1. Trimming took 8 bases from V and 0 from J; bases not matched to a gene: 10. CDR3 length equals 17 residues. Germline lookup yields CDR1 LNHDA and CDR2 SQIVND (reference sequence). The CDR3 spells CASPPSGQGALNTEAFF. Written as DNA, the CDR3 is TGTGCCAGTCCCCCCTCGGGACAGGGGGCCTTGAACACTGAAGCTTTCTTT.

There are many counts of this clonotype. The CDR3 is CASSEKRTGGVTQYF. The CDR3, as DNA: TGTGCCAGCAGTGAAAAGAGGACAGGGGGCGTGACCCAGTACTTC. The rearrangement joins TRBV2 to TRBJ2-5, with TRBD1 matching over 11 bases. The germline V gene encodes CDR1 SNHLY and CDR2 FYNNEI. The J segment lost 7 bases and the V segment lost 2 bases, leaving 6 bases of the junction unmatched. CDR3 length: 15 amino acids.

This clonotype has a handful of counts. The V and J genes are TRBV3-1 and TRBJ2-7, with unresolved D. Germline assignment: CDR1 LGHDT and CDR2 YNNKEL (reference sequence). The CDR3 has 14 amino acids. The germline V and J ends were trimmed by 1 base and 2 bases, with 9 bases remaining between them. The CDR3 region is CASSQAITAYEQYF. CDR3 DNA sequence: TGTGCCAGCAGCCAAGCGATCACAGCCTACGAGCAGTACTTC.

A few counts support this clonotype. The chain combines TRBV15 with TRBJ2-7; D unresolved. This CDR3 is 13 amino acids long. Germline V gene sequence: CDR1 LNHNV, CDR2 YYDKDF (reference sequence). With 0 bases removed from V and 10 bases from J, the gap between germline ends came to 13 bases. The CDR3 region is CATSRDLGSFQYF. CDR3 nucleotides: TGTGCCACCAGCAGAGATCTCGGCAGCTTCCAGTACTTC.

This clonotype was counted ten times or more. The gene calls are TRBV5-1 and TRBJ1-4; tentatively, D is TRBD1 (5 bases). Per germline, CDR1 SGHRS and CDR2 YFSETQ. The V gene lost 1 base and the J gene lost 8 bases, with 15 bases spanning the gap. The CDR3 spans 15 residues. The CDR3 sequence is CASSLTGLAGEKLFF. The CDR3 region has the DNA TGCGCCAGCAGCTTGACAGGCCTTGCGGGGGAAAAACTGTTTTTT.

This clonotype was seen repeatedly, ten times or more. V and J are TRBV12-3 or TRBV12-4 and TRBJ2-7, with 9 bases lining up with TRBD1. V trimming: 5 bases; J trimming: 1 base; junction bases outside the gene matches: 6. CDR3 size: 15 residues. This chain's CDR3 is CASSDRDRGSYEQYF. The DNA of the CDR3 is TGTGCCAGCAGTGACCGCGACAGGGGGTCCTACGAGCAGTACTTC.

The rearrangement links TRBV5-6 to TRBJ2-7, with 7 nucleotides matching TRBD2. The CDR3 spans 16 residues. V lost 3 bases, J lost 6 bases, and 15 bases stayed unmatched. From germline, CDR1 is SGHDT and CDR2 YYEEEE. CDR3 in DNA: TGTGCCAGCAGCTCCGTCGGGGGAGGGCGTTCTGGCGAGCAGTACTTC. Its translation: CASSSVGGGRSGEQYF.

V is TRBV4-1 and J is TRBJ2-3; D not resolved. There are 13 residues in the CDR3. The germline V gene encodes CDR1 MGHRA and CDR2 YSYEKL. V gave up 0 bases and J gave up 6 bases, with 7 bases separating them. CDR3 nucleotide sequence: TGCGCCAGCAGCCAAGATGCCCCGGATACGCAGTATTTT. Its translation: CASSQDAPDTQYF.

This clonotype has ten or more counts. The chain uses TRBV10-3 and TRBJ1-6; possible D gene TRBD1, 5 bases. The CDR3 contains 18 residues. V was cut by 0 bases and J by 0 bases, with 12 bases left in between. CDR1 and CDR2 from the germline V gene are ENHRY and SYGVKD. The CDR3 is CAISESMPGSSYNSPLHF. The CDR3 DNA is TGTGCCATCAGTGAGTCAATGCCAGGGAGCTCCTATAATTCACCCCTCCACTTT.

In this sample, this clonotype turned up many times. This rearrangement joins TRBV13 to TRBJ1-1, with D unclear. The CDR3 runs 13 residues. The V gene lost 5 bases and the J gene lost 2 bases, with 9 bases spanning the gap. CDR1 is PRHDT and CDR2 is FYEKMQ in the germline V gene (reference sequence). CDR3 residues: CASSTHINTEAFF. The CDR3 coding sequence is TGTGCCAGCAGCACCCACATAAACACTGAAGCTTTCTTT.

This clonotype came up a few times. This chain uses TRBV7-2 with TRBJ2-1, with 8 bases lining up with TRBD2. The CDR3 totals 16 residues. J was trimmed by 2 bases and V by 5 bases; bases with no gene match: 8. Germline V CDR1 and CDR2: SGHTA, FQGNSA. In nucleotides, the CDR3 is TGTGCCAGCAGCACCCAAGCTAGCGGGCCCTACAATGAGCAGTTCTTC. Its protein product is CASSTQASGPYNEQFF.

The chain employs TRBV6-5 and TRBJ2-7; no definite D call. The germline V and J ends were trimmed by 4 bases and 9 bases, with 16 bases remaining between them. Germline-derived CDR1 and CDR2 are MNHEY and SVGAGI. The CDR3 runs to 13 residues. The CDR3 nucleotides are TGTGCCAGCAGTTCCACCTCCTCTAAGTGGCAGTACTTC. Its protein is CASSSTSSKWQYF.

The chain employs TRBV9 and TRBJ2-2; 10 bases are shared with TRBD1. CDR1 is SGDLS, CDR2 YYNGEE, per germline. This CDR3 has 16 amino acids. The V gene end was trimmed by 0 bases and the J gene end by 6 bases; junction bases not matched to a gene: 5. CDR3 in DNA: TGTGCCAGCAGCGTAGTAGGAGGACAGGGGGCCGGGGAGCTGTTTTTT. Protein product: CASSVVGGQGAGELFF.

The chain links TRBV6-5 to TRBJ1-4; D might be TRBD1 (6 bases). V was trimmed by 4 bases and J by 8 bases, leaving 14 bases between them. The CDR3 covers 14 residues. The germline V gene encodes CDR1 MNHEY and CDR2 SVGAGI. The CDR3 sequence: CASSWGQHNEKLFF. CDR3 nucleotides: TGTGCCAGCAGTTGGGGACAACATAACGAAAAACTGTTTTTT.

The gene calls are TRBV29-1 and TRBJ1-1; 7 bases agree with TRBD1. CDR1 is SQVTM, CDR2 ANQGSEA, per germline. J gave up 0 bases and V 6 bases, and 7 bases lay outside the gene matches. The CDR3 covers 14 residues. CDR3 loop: CSVALQGMNTEAFF. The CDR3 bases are TGCAGCGTCGCCTTACAGGGGATGAACACTGAAGCTTTCTTT.

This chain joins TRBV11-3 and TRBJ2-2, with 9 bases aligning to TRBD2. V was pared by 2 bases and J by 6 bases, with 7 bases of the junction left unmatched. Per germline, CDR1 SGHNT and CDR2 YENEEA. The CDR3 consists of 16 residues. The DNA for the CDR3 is TGTGCCAGCAGCTTAATAGCGGGAGTCTTGGCCGGGGAGCTGTTTTTT. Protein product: CASSLIAGVLAGELFF.

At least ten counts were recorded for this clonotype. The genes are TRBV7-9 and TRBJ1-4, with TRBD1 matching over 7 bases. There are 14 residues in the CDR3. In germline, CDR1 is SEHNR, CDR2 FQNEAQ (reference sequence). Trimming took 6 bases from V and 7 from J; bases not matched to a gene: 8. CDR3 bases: TGTGCCAGCAGTCTCAACAGGGGCGGTGAAAAACTGTTTTTT. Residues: CASSLNRGGEKLFF.

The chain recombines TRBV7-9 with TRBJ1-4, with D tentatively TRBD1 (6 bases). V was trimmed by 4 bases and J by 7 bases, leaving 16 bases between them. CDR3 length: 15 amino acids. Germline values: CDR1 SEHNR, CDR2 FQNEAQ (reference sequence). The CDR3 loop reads CASSSRPGQFEKLFF. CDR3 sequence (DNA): TGTGCCAGCAGCTCCCGACCGGGACAATTTGAAAAACTGTTTTTT.

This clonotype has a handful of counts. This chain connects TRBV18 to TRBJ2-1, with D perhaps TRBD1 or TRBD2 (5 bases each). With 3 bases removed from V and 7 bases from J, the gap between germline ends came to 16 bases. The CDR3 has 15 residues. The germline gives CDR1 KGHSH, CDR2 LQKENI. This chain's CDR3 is CASSPRGSWGNEQFF. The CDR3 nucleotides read TGTGCCAGCTCACCCCGGGGCAGTTGGGGGAATGAGCAGTTCTTC. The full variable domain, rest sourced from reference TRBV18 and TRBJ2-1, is NAGVMQNPRHLVRRRGQEARLRCSPMKGHSHVYWYRQLPEEGLKFMVYLQKENIIDESGMPKERFSAEFPKEGPSILRIQQVVRGDSAAYFCASSPRGSWGNEQFFGPGTRLTVL.

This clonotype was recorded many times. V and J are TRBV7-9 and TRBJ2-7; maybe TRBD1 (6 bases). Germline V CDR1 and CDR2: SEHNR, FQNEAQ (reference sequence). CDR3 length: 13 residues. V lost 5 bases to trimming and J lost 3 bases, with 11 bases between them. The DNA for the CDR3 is TGTGCCAGCAGCACAAGACAGGACTACGAGCAGTACTTC. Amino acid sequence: CASSTRQDYEQYF.